Included here is one T cell receptor beta chain sequence, with context. Its antigen is not identified. CD45RO negativity and positive selection for CCR7 defined naive CD8 cells, a population that excluded terminally differentiated effector memory CD45RA+ cells. Libraries were prepared by immunoSEQ multiplex PCR; TCRdb keeps only in-frame clonotypes and omits some of them. The repertoire includes about 600,000 clones, roughly 95% of them detected once, and 0.11% sits in the top ten. The sample belongs to a study of shared clonotypes between healthy human individuals. J was trimmed by 5 bases and V by 3 bases; bases with no gene match: 2. The germline V gene encodes CDR1 LNHDA and CDR2 SQIVND (reference sequence). The CDR3 loop spans 15 amino acids. Study-level results: A generally larger estimated richness was seen in naive subsets than in memory subsets. Sampling was confined to blood; repertoires within tissues likely differ. Shared clonotypes: about 4.6% naive CD4, under 4% naive CD8, about 2.5% memory CD4, roughly 0.4% memory CD8. Large sequencing depth failed to make sorted-subset sequencing complete, rarefaction showed.

The V call is TRBV19, the J call TRBJ2-1, with 12 nucleotides matching TRBD1. The clonotype comes from a woman aged 25 to 39 in good health. Specimen: naive CD8+ T cells sorted from blood. The CDR3 nucleotides read TGTGCCAGTAGTATGGGACAGGGGGCGGACAATGAGCAGTTCTTC. This translates into CASSMGQGADNEQFF.